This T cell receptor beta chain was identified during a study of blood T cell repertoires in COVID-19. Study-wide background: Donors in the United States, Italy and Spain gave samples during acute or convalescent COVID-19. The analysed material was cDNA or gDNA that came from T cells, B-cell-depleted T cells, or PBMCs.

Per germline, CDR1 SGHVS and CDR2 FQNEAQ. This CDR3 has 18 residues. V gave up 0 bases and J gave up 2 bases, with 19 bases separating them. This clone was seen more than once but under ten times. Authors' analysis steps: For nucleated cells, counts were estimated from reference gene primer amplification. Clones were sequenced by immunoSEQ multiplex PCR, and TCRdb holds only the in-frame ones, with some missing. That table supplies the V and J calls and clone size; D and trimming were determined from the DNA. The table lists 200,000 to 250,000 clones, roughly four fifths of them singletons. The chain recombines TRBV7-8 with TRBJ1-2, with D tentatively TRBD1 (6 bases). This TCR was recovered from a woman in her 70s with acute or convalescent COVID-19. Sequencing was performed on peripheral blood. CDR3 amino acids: CASSLASGGTGSNYGYTF. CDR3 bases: TGTGCCAGCAGCTTAGCATCGGGGGGAACAGGGTCGAACTATGGCTACACCTTC.